A single sample gave rise to the 26 T cell receptor beta chains below, sequenced in a study of T cell responses to AZD1222 COVID-19 vaccine. TCRdb's copy holds only in-frame clones and misses some; the assay was immunoSEQ multiplex PCR. The table has 40,000 to 60,000 clones, around 90% seen once. The sample in question was peripheral blood, obtained 28 days after the second AZD1222 dose. These receptors all come from an adult who received the AZD1222 COVID-19 vaccine.

The rearrangement uses TRBV9 and TRBJ2-3; D not resolved. The CDR3 is 13 amino acids. The ends were cut back, 3 bases at V and 5 bases at J, with 10 bases in the middle. Germline V gene lookup returns CDR1 SGDLS and CDR2 YYNGEE. In nucleotides, the CDR3 is TGTGCCAGCAGCGACCAGCTTGGAGATACGCAGTATTTT. This codes for CASSDQLGDTQYF.

The chain's CDR3 is CASSRLAGAVSYEQYF. The DNA for the CDR3 is TGTGCCAGTAGTCGACTAGCGGGAGCTGTCTCCTACGAGCAGTACTTC. The chain combines TRBV19 with TRBJ2-7; 12 bases are shared with TRBD2. Germline V gives CDR1 LNHDA, CDR2 SQIVND (reference sequence). The CDR3 contains 16 residues. Germline trimming cut 5 bases from V and 0 bases from J; bases unmatched to any gene: 5.

The J gene is TRBJ2-1, the V gene TRBV6-2 or TRBV6-3; TRBD2 matches at 14 bases. Germline V gene data show CDR1 as MNHEY and CDR2 as SVGEGT. After removal of 5 bases from V and 10 bases from J, the junction contained 13 bases not matched to a gene. The CDR3 runs to 17 residues. CDR3 sequence: CASSAPGLAGVKGEQFF. The CDR3, as DNA: TGTGCCAGCAGTGCACCGGGACTAGCGGGAGTAAAGGGAGAGCAGTTCTTC.

The chain couples TRBV19 to TRBJ1-3; D may be TRBD1 (5 bases). From germline, CDR1 is LNHDA and CDR2 SQIVND (reference sequence). V was trimmed by 2 bases and J by 3 bases, leaving 11 bases between them. CDR3 size: 15 residues. The CDR3 loop reads CASSIHRGGGNTIYF. For the CDR3, the DNA is TGTGCCAGTAGTATACATCGGGGCGGTGGAAACACCATATATTTT.

The CDR3 coding sequence is TGTGCCAGCAGCCCCTCCTGGGGAGCGGGCGGTCAGCCCCAGCATTTT. Translated: CASSPSWGAGGQPQHF. V and J are TRBV7-2 and TRBJ1-5; no definite D call. The CDR3 is made up of 16 amino acids. Germline values: CDR1 SGHTA, CDR2 FQGNSA. Trimming removed 5 bases at V and 6 bases at J, with 20 bases between.

The chain is built from TRBV12-5 and TRBJ2-2; D not certain. The germline gives CDR1 LGHNT, CDR2 FRNRAP. V was clipped by 0 bases and J by 0 bases, with 2 bases between them. The CDR3 runs to 14 residues. In nucleotides, the CDR3 is TGTGCTAGTGGTTTGGTCCCGAACACCGGGGAGCTGTTTTTT. It specifies CASGLVPNTGELFF. The entire variable domain, with the rest obtained from reference TRBV12-5 and TRBJ2-2, is as follows: DARVTQTPRHKVTEMGQEVTMRCQPILGHNTVFWYRQTMMQGLELLAYFRNRAPLDDSGMPKDRFSAEMPDATLATLKIQPSEPRDSAVYFCASGLVPNTGELFFGEGSRLTVL.

J is TRBJ2-1 and V is TRBV10-1; no firm D call. The V gene lost 4 bases and the J gene lost 0 bases, with 10 bases spanning the gap. This CDR3 region has 15 residues. Germline assignment: CDR1 WNHNN and CDR2 SYGVQD (reference sequence). In DNA form, the CDR3 reads TGCGCCAGCAGTGCTCGTTTTAGCTCCTACAATGAGCAGTTCTTC. Translated: CASSARFSSYNEQFF.

This chain connects TRBV2 to TRBJ2-6, with a possible D match to TRBD1 (6 bases). Germline CDR1 reads SNHLY; CDR2 reads FYNNEI. The CDR3 runs 19 residues. Trimming took 2 bases from V and 0 from J, leaving 17 bases between them. As DNA, the CDR3 is TGTGCCAGCAGTGAATCGATCGGACAGTGGAGCTCTGGGGCCAACGTCCTGACTTTC. Translated: CASSESIGQWSSGANVLTF.

This clone was detected only once. The chain links TRBV11-2 to TRBJ1-2; tentatively, D is TRBD1 (5 bases). With 6 bases removed from V and 7 bases from J, the gap between germline ends came to 15 bases. Per germline, CDR1 SGHAT and CDR2 FQNNGV. CDR3 size: 13 residues. The CDR3 sequence is CASRPSGLRGYTF. The CDR3 DNA sequence: TGTGCCAGCAGACCATCGGGGCTGCGTGGCTACACCTTC. The complete variable domain, with remaining parts taken from reference TRBV11-2 and TRBJ1-2, reads EAGVAQSPRYKIIEKRQSVAFWCNPISGHATLYWYQQILGQGPKLLIQFQNNGVVDDSQLPKDRFSAERLKGVDSTLKIQPAKLEDSAVYLCASRPSGLRGYTFGSGTRLTVV.

This sequence joins TRBV18 and TRBJ1-1; D is unresolved. Germline-derived CDR1 and CDR2 are KGHSH and LQKENI. V was shortened by 2 bases and J by 0 bases, with 16 bases between the two germline ends. The CDR3 covers 17 residues. The DNA for the CDR3 is TGTGCCAGCTCACCAGCGCCGATAGGCGCAATGAACACTGAAGCTTTCTTT. Its translation: CASSPAPIGAMNTEAFF.

This clone was counted only a few times. This chain connects TRBV30 to TRBJ1-1; no clear D. In germline, CDR1 is GTSNPN, CDR2 SVGIG (reference sequence). The V and J ends lost 0 bases and 1 base respectively, with 12 bases between them. This CDR3 comprises 15 residues. The chain's CDR3 is CAWSVGKFGNTEAFF. The DNA of the CDR3 is TGTGCCTGGAGTGTAGGCAAATTCGGGAACACTGAAGCTTTCTTT.

V gene TRBV5-1 combines with J gene TRBJ2-7; D not certain. CDR1 and CDR2 from the germline V gene are SGHRS and YFSETQ. V lost 0 bases and J 1 base, leaving 8 bases between the germline ends. This CDR3 contains 14 residues. The CDR3 loop reads CASSLEARSYEQYF. In nucleotides, the CDR3 is TGCGCCAGCAGCTTGGAGGCCAGATCCTACGAGCAGTACTTC.

The V gene is TRBV30, the J gene TRBJ1-6, with no clear D. Per the germline V gene, CDR1 is GTSNPN and CDR2 is SVGIG (reference sequence). V lost 2 bases to trimming and J lost 1 base, with 3 bases between them. The CDR3 runs 13 residues. CDR3 DNA sequence: TGTGCCTGGAGTTCTTCCTATAATTCACCCCTCCACTTT. Translation gives CAWSSSYNSPLHF. Together with reference TRBV30 and TRBJ1-6, the CDR3 gives the full variable domain: SQTIHQWPATLVQPVGSPLSLECTVEGTSNPNLYWYRQAAGRGLQLLFYSVGIGQISSEVPQNLSASRPQDRQFILSSKKLLLSDSGFYLCAWSSSYNSPLHFGNGTRLTVT.

This chain uses TRBV1 with TRBJ2-7; TRBD1, the table's D call, was not compared with the DNA. TRBV1 is a listed pseudogene. This CDR3 is 13 amino acids long. The CDR3 coding sequence is TGCACCAGCAGCCAAACCAGAAACTACGAGCAGTACTTC. This translates into CTSSQTRNYEQYF.

V is TRBV6-2 or TRBV6-3 and J is TRBJ1-4; no reliable D call. The germline gives CDR1 MNHEY, CDR2 SVGEGT. CDR3 size: 12 residues. V was trimmed by 0 bases and J by 8 bases, leaving 4 bases between them. The CDR3 DNA is TGTGCCAGCAGTTACTCGAGCGAAAAACTGTTTTTT. Amino acid sequence: CASSYSSEKLFF.

This chain connects TRBV11-2 to TRBJ2-2; tentative D call: TRBD2 (5 bases). The length of the CDR3 is 13 residues. The V gene's germline CDR1 is SGHAT and CDR2 FQNNGV. V shed 5 bases and J shed 6 bases, with 10 bases lying between them. CDR3 residues: CASSLARAGELFF. CDR3 nucleotides: TGTGCCAGCAGCCTAGCCCGGGCCGGGGAGCTGTTTTTT.

This chain connects TRBV3-1 (or the pseudogene TRBV3-2) to TRBJ1-6, with TRBD1 as a possible D gene (6 bases). The germline V gene has CDR1 LGHDT and CDR2 YNNKEL (reference sequence). Trimming took off 3 bases at V and 7 bases at J, with 13 bases between the two ends. The CDR3 runs to 15 residues. The DNA of the CDR3 is TGTGCCAGCAGCCACCTAGACAGGCGAAATTCACCCCTCCACTTT. Encoded protein: CASSHLDRRNSPLHF.

This clone occurred once. V usage is TRBV5-1 and J usage is TRBJ2-1; D uncertain. Deletions cut 0 bases from V and 1 base from J, with 8 bases between. Germline-derived CDR1 and CDR2 are SGHRS and YFSETQ. The CDR3 loop spans 15 amino acids. This chain's CDR3 is CASSLEPLSYNEQFF. In DNA form, the CDR3 reads TGCGCCAGCAGCTTGGAGCCCCTATCCTACAATGAGCAGTTCTTC.

The chain uses TRBV7-9 and TRBJ2-7; D gene uncertain. The CDR3 runs 13 residues. Germline V gene sequence: CDR1 SEHNR, CDR2 FQNEAQ (reference sequence). V was shortened by 6 bases and J by 1 base, with 10 bases between the two germline ends. Here the CDR3 DNA reads TGTGCCAGCAGTCCACCAGTATCCTACGAGCAGTACTTC. Its protein is CASSPPVSYEQYF. Based on the CDR3 plus reference TRBV7-9 and TRBJ2-7, the full variable domain is DTGVSQNPRHKITKRGQNVTFRCDPISEHNRLYWYRQTLGQGPEFLTYFQNEAQLEKSRLLSDRFSAERPKGSFSTLEIQRTEQGDSAMYLCASSPPVSYEQYFGPGTRLTVT.

J is TRBJ2-7 and V is TRBV27; a possible D gene is TRBD1 (5 bases). Germline lookup yields CDR1 MNHEY and CDR2 SMNVEV (reference sequence). This CDR3 is built from 13 residues. V dropped 1 base and J dropped 4 bases, with 8 bases sitting between them. The CDR3: CASSLWGTYEQYF. CDR3 sequence (DNA): TGTGCCAGCAGTTTATGGGGCACGTACGAGCAGTACTTC.

This chain uses TRBV28 with TRBJ1-4, with a tentative D call TRBD1 (5 bases). This CDR3 has 15 amino acids. The germline V gene has CDR1 MDHEN and CDR2 SYDVKM. Trimming took off 4 bases at V and 8 bases at J, with 17 bases between the two ends. CDR3 sequence reads: CASSSAGWRNEKLFF. In nucleotides, the CDR3 is TGTGCCAGCAGTTCTGCAGGGTGGCGGAACGAAAAACTGTTTTTT.

The chain combines TRBV10-1 with TRBJ2-3; 10 bases match TRBD2. Germline V CDR1 and CDR2: WNHNN, SYGVQD (reference sequence). V shed 6 bases and J 3 bases; nucleotides not matched to a gene: 12. The CDR3 is 17 amino acids. The CDR3, as DNA: TGCGCCAGCAGCCGAGATCTAGCGGGAGTGGGGACAGATACGCAGTATTTT. The encoded protein is CASSRDLAGVGTDTQYF.

The CDR3 is CSELNPEAFF. CDR3 nucleotide sequence: TGCAGCGAACTTAACCCTGAAGCTTTCTTT. The chain is built from TRBV29-1 and TRBJ1-1, with unresolved D. The V and J ends lost 7 bases and 6 bases respectively, with 9 bases between them. Germline loops: CDR1 SQVTM, CDR2 ANQGSEA. The CDR3 is 10 amino acids.

The V call is TRBV3-1 (or the pseudogene TRBV3-2), the J call TRBJ2-1; TRBD2 agrees at 14 bases. Germline lookup yields CDR1 LGHDT and CDR2 YNNKEL (reference sequence). The V and J ends lost 10 bases and 5 bases, in that order; junction bases with no gene match: 7. This CDR3 has 15 residues. CDR3 sequence: CATGTSGSIDNEQFF. The CDR3 DNA is TGTGCCACAGGGACTAGCGGGAGTATCGACAATGAGCAGTTCTTC.

The rearrangement uses TRBV9 and TRBJ2-1; 11 positions agree with TRBD2. Losses at the gene ends were 3 bases for V and 8 bases for J; bases not matched to a gene: 10. Per germline, CDR1 SGDLS and CDR2 YYNGEE. CDR3 length: 16 residues. The CDR3 nucleotides read TGTGCCAGCAGCGCGATAGCGGGAGGGCCGGTCTATGAGCAGTTCTTC. It yields the protein CASSAIAGGPVYEQFF.

The chain combines TRBV7-9 with TRBJ2-7, with D possibly being TRBD1 or TRBD2 (5 bases each). Germline V gene data show CDR1 as SEHNR and CDR2 as FQNEAQ (reference sequence). CDR3 length equals 18 residues. V lost 2 bases and J lost 4, with 24 bases in between. CDR3 sequence reads: CASSLIRMRGAVKYEQYF. In DNA form, the CDR3 reads TGTGCCAGCAGCTTAATAAGGATGAGAGGGGCAGTTAAGTACGAGCAGTACTTC.